Listed here are 4 T cell receptor beta chains from one sample, sequenced in a study of cytomegalovirus exposure and HLA in healthy donors. PCR primers comprised 60 Vbeta and 13 Jbeta primers. Clones were sequenced by immunoSEQ multiplex PCR, and TCRdb holds only the in-frame ones, with some missing. The sample lists around 180,000 clones, roughly 80% seen once, with over 2% in the top ten. The sequenced sample consisted of PBMCs. The receptors here all came from a man aged 60 to 75 in good health and CMV-seronegative.

This clone was seen only a few times. V usage is TRBV14 and J usage is TRBJ1-6; the D is unclear. Germline V gene sequence: CDR1 SGHDN, CDR2 FVKESK. The CDR3 covers 13 residues. With 0 bases removed from V and 10 bases from J, the gap between germline ends came to 7 bases. The CDR3 DNA reads as TGTGCCAGCAGCCAAGAAATGGAGTCACCCCTCCACTTT. Protein: CASSQEMESPLHF.

The chain couples TRBV6-5 to TRBJ1-3; a weak D match, TRBD1 (6 bases). Trimming removed 6 bases at V and 3 bases at J, with 12 bases between. From germline, CDR1 is MNHEY and CDR2 SVGAGI. CDR3 size: 14 residues. The CDR3 DNA reads as TGTGCCAGCAGGTTACAGGGTGGTGGAAACACCATATATTTT. Its translation: CASRLQGGGNTIYF.

In its sample, this clone was seen a few times. The chain is built from TRBV28 and TRBJ2-7, with 10 bases matching TRBD2. The V gene end was trimmed by 10 bases and the J gene end by 6 bases; junction bases not matched to a gene: 6. The V gene's germline CDR1 is MDHEN and CDR2 SYDVKM. The CDR3 runs 12 residues. CDR3 DNA: TGTGCCATCCTAGCGGGAGAGGGCGAGCAGTACTTC. It specifies CAILAGEGEQYF.

This CDR3 reads CASSDPGWETQYF. The DNA of the CDR3 is TGTGCCAGCAGCGACCCGGGGTGGGAGACCCAGTACTTC. V gene TRBV5-6 combines with J gene TRBJ2-5; a possible D gene is TRBD2 (5 bases). CDR1 and CDR2 (germline): SGHDT, YYEEEE. CDR3 size: 13 residues. Trimming removed 4 bases from V and 5 bases from J, with 12 bases in between.